The present entry profiles one TCR beta chain with its context. Antigen specificity is unknown. This CDR3 region has 15 residues. V was clipped by 5 bases and J by 4 bases, with 15 bases between them. The germline CDR1 and CDR2 sequences are SEHNR and FQNEAQ (reference sequence). The data were taken from a study of T cell responses to AZD1222 COVID-19 vaccine. As for the study in general: Pooled samples include second doses given at about 4 or 12 weeks.

The table came from immunoSEQ multiplex PCR; TCRdb's copy has only in-frame clones and leaves some out. This table holds more than 100,000 clones, around nine tenths found once. Broader study findings: White British donors predominated, females outnumbered males, and clonal diversity was possibly underestimated.

The source is an adult in good health. This chain connects TRBV7-9 to TRBJ1-3; D is perhaps TRBD1 (6 bases). Sequenced material: peripheral blood, taken on day 0 of AZD1222 vaccination. The CDR3 DNA follows: TGTGCCAGCAGCCTGAGCACGGGGACAGGAAACACCATATATTTT. As protein: CASSLSTGTGNTIYF.